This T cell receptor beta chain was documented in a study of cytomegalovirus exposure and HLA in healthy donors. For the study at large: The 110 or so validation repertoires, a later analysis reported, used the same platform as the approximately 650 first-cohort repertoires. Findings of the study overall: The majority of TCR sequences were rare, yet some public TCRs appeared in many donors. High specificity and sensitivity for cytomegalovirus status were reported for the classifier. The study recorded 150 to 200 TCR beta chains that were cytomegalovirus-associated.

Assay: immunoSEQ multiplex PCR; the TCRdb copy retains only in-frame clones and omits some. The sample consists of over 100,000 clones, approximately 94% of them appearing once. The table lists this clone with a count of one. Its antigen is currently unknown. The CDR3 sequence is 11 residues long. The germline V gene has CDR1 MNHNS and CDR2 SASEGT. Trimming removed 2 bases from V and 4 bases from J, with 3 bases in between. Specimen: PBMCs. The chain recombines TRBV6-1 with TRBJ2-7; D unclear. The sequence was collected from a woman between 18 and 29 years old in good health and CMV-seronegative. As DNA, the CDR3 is TGTGCCAGCAGTGAACTTTACGAGCAGTACTTC. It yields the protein CASSELYEQYF.